This T cell receptor beta chain came from a study of T cell responses to AZD1222 COVID-19 vaccine. General observations from the study: Vaccination with two AZD1222 doses was followed by a rise in Spike-specific TCR breadth and depth.

Germline V gene lookup returns CDR1 MNHEY and CDR2 SVGAGI. The V gene lost 6 bases and the J gene lost 0 bases, with 11 bases spanning the gap. The CDR3 extends over 14 amino acids. Regarding this clone: Its antigen is unidentified.

Sequencing used immunoSEQ multiplex PCR; TCRdb keeps in-frame clones, though not all of them. Here the sample spans tens of thousands of clones, around 90% being singletons. The V and J genes are TRBV6-5 and TRBJ1-1; TRBD1 might be the D (6 bases). The sequences come from peripheral blood, collected on day 0 of MenACWY control vaccination. The source is an adult in good health. This CDR3 reads CASRNRALNTEAFF. CDR3 in DNA: TGTGCCAGCAGAAACAGGGCTCTGAACACTGAAGCTTTCTTT.